Listed below are T cell receptor beta chains from one sample, sequenced in a study of cytomegalovirus exposure and HLA in healthy donors. Profiling relied on immunoSEQ multiplex PCR, and the TCRdb table lists in-frame clones only, not all of them. The sample carries fewer than 200,000 clones, about 88% recorded once. The sequenced material came from PBMCs. The receptors stem from a girl under three years old in good health and CMV-seronegative. Each CDR3 is given with its conserved first and last residue. D genes are given only for firm matches. Rows give clone size only sometimes, using once, few, many, or a class for an expanded clone.

j_gene: TRBJ1-2; d_gene: TRBD1; abundance: .; v_gene: TRBV9; CDR3nt: TGTGCCAGCAGCGTAGGTGGACAGGGACACTATGGCTACACCTTC; CDR3aa: CASSVGGQGHYGYTF
j_gene: TRBJ2-3; d_gene: TRBD2; abundance: .; v_gene: TRBV7-6; CDR3nt: TGTGCCAGCAGCCCACTCACTAGCGACAGCACAGATACGCAGTATTTT; CDR3aa: CASSPLTSDSTDTQYF
j_gene: TRBJ2-3; d_gene: TRBD2; abundance: .; v_gene: TRBV4-2; CDR3nt: TGTGCCAGCAGCCAAGATCCGGCGAGCGGGGGGGCTCCCGCAGATACGCAGTATTTT; CDR3aa: CASSQDPASGGAPADTQYF
j_gene: TRBJ1-2; d_gene: .; abundance: .; v_gene: TRBV30; CDR3nt: TGTGCCTGGGACAGAAACTATGGCTACACCTTC; CDR3aa: CAWDRNYGYTF
j_gene: TRBJ1-5; d_gene: TRBD1; abundance: .; v_gene: TRBV2; CDR3nt: TGTGCCAGCAGAAAAGGCTTAGTGGCAGGGGGAATCAATCAGCCCCAGCATTTT; CDR3aa: CASRKGLVAGGINQPQHF
j_gene: TRBJ1-3; d_gene: TRBD1; abundance: .; v_gene: TRBV18; CDR3nt: TGTGCCAGCTCACGCCGAGCAACAGGGGGCGATCGAAACACCATATATTTT; CDR3aa: CASSRRATGGDRNTIYF
j_gene: TRBJ1-1; d_gene: TRBD1; abundance: .; v_gene: TRBV11-3; CDR3nt: TGTGCCAGCAGCCTGGGGGGCCCGACAGGGAGGAACACTGAAGCTTTCTTT; CDR3aa: CASSLGGPTGRNTEAFF
j_gene: TRBJ2-1; d_gene: TRBD2; abundance: .; v_gene: TRBV4-2; CDR3nt: TGTGCCAGCAGCCAAGAGCTAGCGGGAGTAGCCCATGAGCAGTTCTTC; CDR3aa: CASSQELAGVAHEQFF
j_gene: TRBJ2-1; d_gene: TRBD2; abundance: .; v_gene: TRBV4-2; CDR3nt: TGTGCCAGCAGCCAGGGCGGGACTAGCGGAACTAATGAGCAGTTCTTC; CDR3aa: CASSQGGTSGTNEQFF
j_gene: TRBJ2-1; d_gene: .; abundance: .; v_gene: TRBV7-3; CDR3nt: TGTGCCAGCAGCAAAACAGGACGGTCTTGGGATGAGCAGTTCTTC; CDR3aa: CASSKTGRSWDEQFF
j_gene: TRBJ1-1; d_gene: .; abundance: few; v_gene: TRBV4-2; CDR3nt: TGTGCCAGCAGCCAATGGGCAGGCAACTCTGAAGCTTTCTTT; CDR3aa: CASSQWAGNSEAFF
j_gene: TRBJ2-1; d_gene: .; abundance: .; v_gene: TRBV5-1; CDR3nt: TGCGCCAGCAGCTTGGGTTTTAGCGCCTACAATGAGCAGTTCTTC; CDR3aa: CASSLGFSAYNEQFF
j_gene: TRBJ1-1; d_gene: TRBD1; abundance: .; v_gene: TRBV19; CDR3nt: TGTGCCAGTAGTATTGGGACAGGGAACACTGAAGCTTTCTTT; CDR3aa: CASSIGTGNTEAFF
j_gene: TRBJ2-7; d_gene: TRBD1; abundance: few; v_gene: TRBV6-1; CDR3nt: TGTGATCAGCGGGACAGGGTCTACGAGCAGTACTTC; CDR3aa: CDQRDRVYEQYF